Each of the 3 T cell receptor beta chains below was sequenced from the same sample in a study of blood T cell repertoires in COVID-19. Profiling relied on immunoSEQ multiplex PCR, and the TCRdb table lists in-frame clones only, not all of them. The sample carries approximately 190,000 clones, more than 75% recorded once. Sequenced sample: peripheral blood. The source of these receptors is a man aged 35-49 years with active or convalescent COVID-19.

The chain joins TRBV28 to TRBJ1-3; 7 bases are shared with TRBD1. Germline lookup yields CDR1 MDHEN and CDR2 SYDVKM. The ends lost 6 bases at V and 4 bases at J; junction bases unmatched: 6. The CDR3 covers 14 residues. The CDR3 nucleotides read TGTGCCAGCAGCCCCCCGGGACAGGGAAACACCATATATTTT. Translated, it gives CASSPPGQGNTIYF.

The V call is TRBV5-1, the J call TRBJ2-3; D unclear. Germline CDR1 and CDR2: SGHRS and YFSETQ. This CDR3 spans 11 amino acids. With 4 bases removed from V and 6 bases from J, the gap between germline ends came to 6 bases. CDR3 bases: TGCGCCAGCAGCAACAAGGATACGCAGTATTTT. Translated, it gives CASSNKDTQYF.

The count of this clone is one. The rearrangement joins TRBV5-5 to TRBJ2-1; possible D gene TRBD1, 6 bases. Looked up from germline, CDR1 is SGHKS and CDR2 is YYEKEE (reference sequence). The V end lost 1 base, the J end lost 9 bases, and 8 bases lay between the germline ends. This CDR3 has 12 amino acids. CDR3 protein: CASSLRGIEQFF. As DNA, the CDR3 is TGTGCCAGCAGCTTGAGGGGGATTGAGCAGTTCTTC. Drawing the rest from reference TRBV5-5 and TRBJ2-1, the complete variable domain is DAGVTQSPTHLIKTRGQQVTLRCSPISGHKSVSWYQQVLGQGPQFIFQYYEKEERGRGNFPDRFSARQFPNYSSELNVNALLLGDSALYLCASSLRGIEQFFGPGTRLTVL.